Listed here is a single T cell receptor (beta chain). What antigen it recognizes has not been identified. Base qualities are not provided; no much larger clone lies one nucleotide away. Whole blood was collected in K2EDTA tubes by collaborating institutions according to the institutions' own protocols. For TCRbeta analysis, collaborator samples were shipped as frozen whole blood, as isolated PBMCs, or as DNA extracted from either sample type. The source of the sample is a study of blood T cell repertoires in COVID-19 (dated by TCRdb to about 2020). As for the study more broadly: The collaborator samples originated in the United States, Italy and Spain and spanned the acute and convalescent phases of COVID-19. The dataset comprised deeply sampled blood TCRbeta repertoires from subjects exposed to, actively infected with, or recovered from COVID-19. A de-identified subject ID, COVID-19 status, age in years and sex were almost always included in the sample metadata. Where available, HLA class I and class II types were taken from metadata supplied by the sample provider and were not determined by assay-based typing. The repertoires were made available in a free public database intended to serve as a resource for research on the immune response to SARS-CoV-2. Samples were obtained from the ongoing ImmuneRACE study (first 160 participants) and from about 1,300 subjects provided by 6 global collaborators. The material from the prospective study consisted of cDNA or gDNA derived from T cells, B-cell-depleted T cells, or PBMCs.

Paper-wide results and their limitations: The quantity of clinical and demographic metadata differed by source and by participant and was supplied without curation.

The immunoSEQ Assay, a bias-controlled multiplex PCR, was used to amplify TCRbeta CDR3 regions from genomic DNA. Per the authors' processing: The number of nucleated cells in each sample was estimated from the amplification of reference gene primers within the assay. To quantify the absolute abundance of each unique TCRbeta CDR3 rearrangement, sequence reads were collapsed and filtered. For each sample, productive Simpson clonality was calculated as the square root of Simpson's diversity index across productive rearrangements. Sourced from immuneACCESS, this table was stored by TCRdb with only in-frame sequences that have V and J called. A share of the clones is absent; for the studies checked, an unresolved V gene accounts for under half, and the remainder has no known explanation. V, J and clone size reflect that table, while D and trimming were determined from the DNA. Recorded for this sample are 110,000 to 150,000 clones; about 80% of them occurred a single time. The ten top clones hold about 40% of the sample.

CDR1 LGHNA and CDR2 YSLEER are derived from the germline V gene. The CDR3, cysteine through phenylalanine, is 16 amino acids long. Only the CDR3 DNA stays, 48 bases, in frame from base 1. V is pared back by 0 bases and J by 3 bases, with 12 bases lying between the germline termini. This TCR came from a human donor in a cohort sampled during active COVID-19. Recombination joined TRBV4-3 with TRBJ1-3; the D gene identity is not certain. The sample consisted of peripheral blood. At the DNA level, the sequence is TGCGCCAGCAGCCAAGATCATGGCAGAGGTGGAAACACCATATATTTT. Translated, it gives CASSQDHGRGGNTIYF.